The 24 T cell receptor beta chains in this list originate from one sample, sequenced in a study of metastatic and nonmetastatic thyroid tumors. With MiXCR, TCRdb reprocessed the PCR reads. The sample has approximately 35,000 clones, 10% to 14% seen once; the top ten hold approximately 16%. None of the patients had undergone any treatment ahead of thyroid surgery. Source material: blood. These receptors were taken from a female donor with papillary thyroid cancer or a benign thyroid nodule (not recorded which). Some clones in this sample may be carry-over from other donors' samples.

This clone was observed many times. The junction departs from germline at one end; a sequencing error may be responsible. This chain uses TRBV20-1 with TRBJ1-1; no definite D call. The CDR3 spans 14 residues. CDR1 DFQATT and CDR2 SNEGSKA come from the germline V gene (reference sequence). The CDR3 bases are TGCAGTGCTAGCCGAGCTACGGGGAACGCTGAAGCTTTCTTT. Encoded protein: CSASRATGNAEAFF.

This clone was recorded at least ten times. This chain connects TRBV20-1 to TRBJ2-1; perhaps TRBD2 as D (5 bases). The CDR3 totals 15 residues. Germline V gene data show CDR1 as DFQATT and CDR2 as SNEGSKA (reference sequence). Trimming left V 5 bases short and J 6 bases short, with 20 bases between. CDR3: CSAPGERLHPNEQFF. In nucleotides, the CDR3 is TGCAGTGCTCCTGGCGAGCGGTTACACCCCAATGAGCAGTTCTTC.

This clone was found many times. A much larger clonotype is one base distant, so this may be a read error. The chain has TRBV6-2 or TRBV6-3 and TRBJ1-2; no firm D call. The CDR3 sequence is 14 residues long. Germline V gives CDR1 MNHEY, CDR2 SVGEGT. Written as DNA, the CDR3 is TGTGCCAGCAGTTACGAGGATCCATACTATGACTACACCTTC. Residues: CASSYEDPYYDYTF.

For this clone: Mismatch with germline at one junction end may stem from a read error. The J gene is TRBJ2-7, the V gene TRBV20-1; D is ambiguous. The V gene's germline CDR1 is DFQATT and CDR2 SNEGSKA (reference sequence). CDR3 length: 13 amino acids. The CDR3 sequence is CSAGDRSRDEKYF. The DNA for the CDR3 is TGCAGTGCTGGAGATCGCTCTCGTGACGAGAAGTACTTC.

Ten or more counts support this clone. The chain links TRBV30 to TRBJ1-6; TRBD1 aligns across 9 bases. From germline, CDR1 is GTSNPN and CDR2 SVGIG (reference sequence). V shed 3 bases, J shed 8 bases, and the junction held 2 bases outside the gene matches. The CDR3 runs 13 residues. CDR3: CAWRGQGYSPLHF. The CDR3 DNA is TGTGCCTGGAGGGGACAGGGATATTCACCCCTCCACTTT. Complete variable domain (other parts from reference TRBV30 and TRBJ1-6): SQTIHQWPATLVQPVGSPLSLECTVEGTSNPNLYWYRQAAGRGLQLLFYSVGIGQISSEVPQNLSASRPQDRQFILSSKKLLLSDSGFYLCAWRGQGYSPLHFGNGTRLTVT.

This clone was recorded at least ten times. V gene TRBV7-2 combines with J gene TRBJ2-5, with TRBD1 identical over 8 bases. The CDR3 runs to 14 residues. After removal of 5 bases from V and 5 bases from J, the junction contained 7 bases not matched to a gene. The germline V gene encodes CDR1 SGHTA and CDR2 FQGNSA. The chain's CDR3 is CASSPGQGRETQYF. CDR3 coding DNA: TGTGCCAGCAGCCCAGGACAGGGAAGGGAGACCCAGTACTTC.

This clone was detected only a few times. The CDR3 loop is CASSLRTMNTEAFF. The CDR3 bases are TGTGCCAGCAGCTTAAGAACGATGAACACTGAAGCTTTCTTT. The chain combines TRBV11-3 with TRBJ1-1; D call uncertain. Germline CDR1 reads SGHNT; CDR2 reads YENEEA. V gave up 2 bases and J gave up 0 bases, with 7 bases separating them. The CDR3 runs 14 residues.

This clone was observed many times. The chain uses TRBV7-2 and TRBJ2-2; TRBD2 matches 10 bases. J lost 5 bases, V lost 2 bases, and 2 bases had no gene match. The CDR3 loop spans 15 amino acids. In germline, CDR1 is SGHTA, CDR2 FQGNSA. The CDR3 is CASSLLAGDTGELFF. Here the CDR3 DNA reads TGTGCCAGCAGCTTACTAGCGGGAGATACCGGGGAGCTGTTTTTT.

This clone appeared many times. The chain combines TRBV30 with TRBJ1-6, with D hard to call. V dropped 0 bases and J dropped 7 bases, with 10 bases sitting between them. This CDR3 contains 14 residues. Germline V gene sequence: CDR1 GTSNPN, CDR2 SVGIG (reference sequence). CDR3 sequence: CAWSVGRQNSPLHF. The CDR3, as DNA: TGTGCCTGGAGTGTAGGCCGGCAAAATTCACCCCTCCACTTT.

This clone has ten or more counts. The chain is built from TRBV13 and TRBJ1-5, with no clear D. This CDR3 region has 14 residues. CDR1 is PRHDT, CDR2 FYEKMQ, per germline (reference sequence). V was cut by 0 bases and J by 4 bases, with 7 bases left in between. CDR3 DNA sequence: TGTGCCAGCAGCTTAGGTGCCGTGAATCAGCCCCAGCATTTT. Residues: CASSLGAVNQPQHF.

In its sample, this clone was seen a few times. V gene TRBV12-3 or TRBV12-4 combines with J gene TRBJ2-1; D possibly corresponds to TRBD2 (6 bases). Between the trimmed V and J ends, which lost 3 bases and 15 bases, there was a span of 12 bases. The length of the CDR3 is 11 residues. CDR3 bases: TGTGCCAGCAGTTTTGGGCGGGGATGGTTCTTC. The encoded protein is CASSFGRGWFF.

In this sample, this clone turned up once. J is TRBJ1-2 and V is TRBV28, with 9 bases lining up with TRBD1. V lost 4 bases to trimming and J lost 4 bases; unmatched junction nucleotides: 25. CDR1 is MDHEN and CDR2 is SYDVKM in the germline V gene. The CDR3 consists of 21 residues. In DNA form, the CDR3 reads TGTGCCAGCAGTTCCACCGAACACACCCTCAACAGGGGGCGATTTCGCTATGGCTACACCTTC. Its translation: CASSSTEHTLNRGRFRYGYTF.

Ten or more counts support this clone. The chain couples TRBV6-1 to TRBJ2-7; D unresolved. The CDR3 runs to 14 residues. Germline CDR1 is MNHNS and CDR2 is SASEGT. V was pared by 6 bases and J by 0 bases, with 12 bases between. Written as DNA, the CDR3 is TGTGCCAGCAGCCCTCCTCTGAGCTCCTACGAGCAGTACTTC. Its protein is CASSPPLSSYEQYF.

The table lists this clone with many counts. V and J are TRBV7-9 and TRBJ2-7, with TRBD1 as a possible D gene (6 bases). The CDR3 contains 15 residues. The V end lost 1 base, the J end lost 3 bases, and 13 bases lay between the germline ends. Germline V lookup: CDR1 SEHNR, CDR2 FQNEAQ (reference sequence). CDR3 residues: CASSLVAGVDYEQYF. The CDR3 nucleotides are TGTGCCAGCAGCTTAGTCGCAGGGGTGGACTACGAGCAGTACTTC. Full variable domain (remainder filled in from reference TRBV7-9 and TRBJ2-7): DTGVSQNPRHKITKRGQNVTFRCDPISEHNRLYWYRQTLGQGPEFLTYFQNEAQLEKSRLLSDRFSAERPKGSFSTLEIQRTEQGDSAMYLCASSLVAGVDYEQYFGPGTRLTVT.

This clone was counted a few times. The rearrangement uses TRBV7-2 and TRBJ2-5; D is unclear. V dropped 4 bases and J dropped 1 base, with 7 bases sitting between them. The germline V gene has CDR1 SGHTA and CDR2 FQGNSA. The CDR3 contains 13 residues. CDR3 DNA: TGTGCCAGCAGCTGGAAGCGCCAAGAGACCCAGTACTTC. The encoded protein is CASSWKRQETQYF.

As DNA, the CDR3 is TGTGCCAGCAGCCCGTTAGCGGGTGAGCAGTTCTTC. Its protein is CASSPLAGEQFF. This chain joins TRBV11-2 and TRBJ2-1; 7 bases match TRBD2. The CDR3 extends over 12 amino acids. J lost 9 bases, V lost 5 bases, and 4 bases had no gene match. Germline assignment: CDR1 SGHAT and CDR2 FQNNGV.

This clone was observed many times. V usage is TRBV19 and J usage is TRBJ1-4; D perhaps matches TRBD1 (6 bases). The CDR3 runs 15 residues. Germline CDR1 is LNHDA and CDR2 is SQIVND (reference sequence). Trimming pared 5 bases from V and 13 bases from J, leaving 23 bases between. The CDR3, as DNA: TGTGCCAGTAGTCTCCAGACGGGACACCGGAGCGGACTGTTTTTT. Protein: CASSLQTGHRSGLFF.

This clone is labeled as medium-sized. The rearrangement uses TRBV12-3 or TRBV12-4 and TRBJ1-1, with a weak D call TRBD1 (6 bases). Trimming took 2 bases from V and 5 from J, leaving 12 bases between them. This CDR3 is 14 amino acids long. CDR3 nucleotides: TGTGCCAGCAGTTTATTGGGGGCGGGGACTGAAGCTTTCTTT. It specifies CASSLLGAGTEAFF.

This clone was seen repeatedly, ten times or more. This sequence joins TRBV15 and TRBJ2-5; a possible D gene is TRBD1 (6 bases). This CDR3 has 14 residues. The germline CDR1 and CDR2 sequences are LNHNV and YYDKDF (reference sequence). Trimming removed 7 bases from V and 1 base from J, with 13 bases in between. CDR3 coding DNA: TGTGCCACCACTCTTGGGACACTCCAAGAGACCCAGTACTTC. This encodes CATTLGTLQETQYF. Full variable domain (remainder filled in from reference TRBV15 and TRBJ2-5): DAMVIQNPRYQVTQFGKPVTLSCSQTLNHNVMYWYQQKSSQAPKLLFHYYDKDFNNEADTPDNFQSRRPNTSFCFLDIRSPGLGDTAMYLCATTLGTLQETQYFGPGTRLLVL.

Many counts were recorded for this clone. The rearrangement uses TRBV29-1 and TRBJ2-3; the D gene is possibly TRBD2 (5 bases). Deletions cut 2 bases from V and 2 bases from J, with 14 bases between. Germline values: CDR1 SQVTM, CDR2 ANQGSEA. The CDR3 is made up of 15 amino acids. The CDR3 loop is CSVESLASSTDTQYF. For the CDR3, the DNA is TGCAGCGTTGAATCGCTAGCTTCGTCCACAGATACGCAGTATTTT.

This clone was recorded many times. This chain joins TRBV28 and TRBJ1-2; maybe TRBD1 (5 bases). This CDR3 has 12 residues. Trimming cost V 7 bases and J 2 bases, with 8 bases left between them. The germline gives CDR1 MDHEN, CDR2 SYDVKM. The CDR3, as DNA: TGTGCCAGCACGAAGGGGAACTATGGCTACACCTTC. Translating it yields CASTKGNYGYTF.

The sample holds a few counts of this clone. The chain combines TRBV6-9 with TRBJ1-2; D gene ambiguous. The CDR3 totals 8 residues. Germline lookup yields CDR1 MNHGY and CDR2 SVAAGI. The CDR3 here is CANYGYTF. CDR3 bases: TGTGCTAACTATGGCTACACCTTC.

There are many counts of this clone. V is TRBV12-3 or TRBV12-4 and J is TRBJ2-7; D gene unclear. V was cut by 1 base and J by 6 bases, with 4 bases left in between. There are 11 residues in the CDR3. The CDR3 coding sequence is TGTGCCAGCAGTTTAGGCGGCGAGCAGTACTTC. It specifies CASSLGGEQYF.

The table lists this clone with many counts. The V call is TRBV15, the J call TRBJ2-5, with D possibly called TRBD1 or TRBD2 (5 bases each). Germline values: CDR1 LNHNV, CDR2 YYDKDF (reference sequence). The CDR3 consists of 14 residues. With 0 bases removed from V and 5 bases from J, the gap between germline ends came to 10 bases. This chain's CDR3 is CATSRDGGWETQYF. CDR3 DNA: TGTGCCACCAGCAGAGATGGGGGATGGGAGACCCAGTACTTC.